The source of this T cell receptor beta chain is a study of T cell responses to AZD1222 COVID-19 vaccine. Notes on this clone: Its antigen is as yet unknown.

Measured with immunoSEQ multiplex PCR; TCRdb has only the in-frame clones, and not every one. In the table there are 190,000 or so clones, roughly 91% of which are singletons. General study points: Two AZD1222 administrations were followed by greater Spike-specific TCR breadth and depth. The study identified only five to seven AZD1222 recipients as seropositive at baseline. Donors skewed white British and female; clonal diversity was possibly underestimated.

V lost 6 bases, J lost 4 bases, and 7 bases stayed unmatched. The V gene's germline CDR1 is MNHEY and CDR2 SMNVEV (reference sequence). CDR3 size: 15 residues. The chain carries TRBV27 and TRBJ2-5, with 11 bases lining up with TRBD2. The source is an adult who received the AZD1222 COVID-19 vaccine. The input for sequencing was peripheral blood, taken 28 days after the second AZD1222 dose. The CDR3 region has the DNA TGTGCCAGCAGCCCCACTAGCGGGAGACCAGAGACCCAGTACTTC. Its translation is CASSPTSGRPETQYF.